A selection of T cell receptor beta chains follows, all from one sample in a study of cytomegalovirus exposure and HLA in healthy donors. Sequencing was performed with immunoSEQ multiplex PCR; in TCRdb, only in-frame clones are kept and a portion is missing. This table has roughly 100,000 clones, 75% to 85% appearing once. The sequenced sample consisted of PBMCs. The receptors here all came from a man aged 18 to 29 in good health and CMV-seronegative. The CDR3 runs from the conserved cysteine through the conserved F or W. D genes are given only for firm matches. The size of a clone is reported for some rows only, either as once, few or many, or as a class for expanded clones.

NA,TRBJ2-7,NA,TRBV9,CASSVPAPSSYEQYF,TGTGCCAGCAGCGTACCAGCGCCAAGCTCCTACGAGCAGTACTTC
NA,TRBJ2-1,TRBD2,TRBV12-5,CASALAGYNEQFF,TGTGCTAGTGCTCTAGCGGGATACAATGAGCAGTTCTTC
NA,TRBJ1-2,TRBD1,TRBV4-1,CASSQEARTGGPQSSYTF,TGCGCCAGCAGCCAAGAGGCGAGGACAGGGGGCCCTCAGTCGAGCTACACCTTC
NA,TRBJ2-5,NA,TRBV7-2,CASSLGGGIQETQYF,TGTGCCAGCAGCTTAGGAGGCGGGATTCAAGAGACCCAGTACTTC
NA,TRBJ2-3,NA,TRBV10-3,CAIKTAGTDTQYF,TGTGCCATCAAAACCGCAGGCACAGATACGCAGTATTTT
NA,TRBJ2-1,TRBD2,TRBV7-9,CSSSLSGSSYNEQFF,TGTTCCAGCAGCTTAAGCGGGAGCTCCTACAATGAGCAGTTCTTC
once,TRBJ2-7,NA,TRBV30,CAWSVTLGITYEQYF,TGTGCCTGGAGTGTAACGTTGGGCATAACCTACGAGCAGTACTTC
few,TRBJ1-2,NA,TRBV21-1,CASSKAPGGNYGYTF,TGTGCCAGCAGCAAAGCGCCAGGGGGTAACTATGGCTACACCTTC
NA,TRBJ2-7,TRBD1,TRBV7-2,CASSVQGYEQYF,TGTGCCAGCAGCGTACAGGGGTACGAGCAGTACTTC
NA,TRBJ1-1,NA,TRBV7-9,CSSSFVQTNTEAFF,TGTTCCAGCAGCTTTGTTCAGACAAACACTGAAGCTTTCTTT
NA,TRBJ1-1,NA,TRBV2,CASSMGSNLEAFF,TGTGCCAGCAGCATGGGGAGCAACCTAGAAGCTTTCTTT
few,TRBJ2-7,NA,TRBV18,CASSGGTLYEQYF,TGTGCCAGCTCAGGCGGGACTCTCTACGAGCAGTACTTC
NA,TRBJ2-5,NA,TRBV10-3,CAISDGLGQETQYF,TGTGCCATCAGTGATGGACTGGGACAAGAGACCCAGTACTTC
NA,TRBJ1-4,TRBD1,TRBV6-1,CASSGQGVNRKLFF,TGTGCCAGCAGTGGACAGGGGGTTAACCGAAAACTGTTTTTT
NA,TRBJ2-7,NA,TRBV4-3,CASSQDSGVLNEQYF,TGCGCCAGCAGCCAAGATTCCGGGGTCCTCAACGAGCAGTACTTC
NA,TRBJ2-1,TRBD2,TRBV7-7,CASSLTSGAYNEQFF,TGTGCTAGCAGCTTGACTAGCGGGGCATACAATGAGCAGTTCTTC
NA,TRBJ1-1,NA,TRBV29-1,CSVGLRGDTEAFF,TGCAGCGTTGGATTGCGGGGGGACACTGAAGCTTTCTTT
NA,TRBJ2-7,NA,TRBV19,CASSIGVVNSYEQYF,TGTGCCAGTAGTATCGGGGTAGTTAACTCCTACGAGCAGTACTTC
NA,TRBJ2-3,TRBD2,TRBV11-3,CASSFGLAGGGSTGTQYF,TGTGCCAGCAGCTTCGGACTAGCGGGAGGGGGAAGCACAGGTACGCAGTATTTT
once,TRBJ1-1,NA,TRBV27,CASRRLYVNTEAFF,TGTGCCAGCAGGAGGTTGTACGTGAACACTGAAGCTTTCTTT
NA,TRBJ2-7,TRBD2,TRBV4-3,CASSLGGEQYF,TGCGCCAGCAGTCTGGGGGGGGAGCAGTACTTC
NA,TRBJ2-3,TRBD2,TRBV28,CASSTRLSGRGADTQYF,TGTGCCAGCAGTACCCGACTCAGCGGGAGGGGTGCAGATACGCAGTATTTT
NA,TRBJ2-3,NA,TRBV18,CASSLVTDTQYF,TGTGCCAGCTCACTAGTCACAGATACGCAGTATTTT
NA,TRBJ1-2,NA,TRBV2,CASSDMNAARGRYTF,TGTGCCAGCAGTGACATGAATGCAGCGCGGGGACGCTACACCTTC
NA,TRBJ2-7,NA,TRBV6-1,CASSSPGEQYF,TGTGCCAGCAGTTCTCCGGGCGAGCAGTACTTC
NA,TRBJ2-1,TRBD2,TRBV4-3,CASSQDEAGGGNEQFF,TGCGCCAGCAGCCAAGACGAAGCGGGGGGGGGCAATGAGCAGTTCTTC
once,TRBJ1-3,NA,TRBV7-9,CASSSQVAGNTIYF,TGTGCCAGCAGCTCACAGGTCGCTGGAAACACCATATATTTT
NA,TRBJ1-1,NA,TRBV12-5,CASGLVRGPEAFF,TGTGCTAGTGGTTTGGTAAGAGGGCCTGAAGCTTTCTTT
NA,TRBJ2-5,NA,TRBV2,CASSEQYWETQYF,TGTGCCAGCAGTGAACAGTATTGGGAGACCCAGTACTTC
NA,TRBJ2-5,NA,TRBV25-1,CASSEFGGNQETQYF,TGTGCCAGCAGTGAATTTGGGGGGAACCAAGAGACCCAGTACTTC
NA,TRBJ1-2,TRBD1,TRBV7-9,CSSSGPGQGGNYGYTF,TGTTCCAGCAGCGGACCGGGACAGGGAGGAAACTATGGCTACACCTTC
NA,TRBJ1-1,NA,TRBV11-2,CASSRGTRYEAFF,TGTGCCAGCAGCCGAGGGACTCGGTACGAGGCTTTCTTT
few,TRBJ1-1,TRBD1,TRBV29-1,CSVGGDRGVNTEAFF,TGCAGCGTTGGGGGAGACAGGGGAGTGAACACTGAAGCTTTCTTT
NA,TRBJ2-1,TRBD2,TRBV5-8,CASSLASGAYNEQFF,TGTGCCAGCAGCTTGGCTAGCGGGGCTTACAATGAGCAGTTCTTC